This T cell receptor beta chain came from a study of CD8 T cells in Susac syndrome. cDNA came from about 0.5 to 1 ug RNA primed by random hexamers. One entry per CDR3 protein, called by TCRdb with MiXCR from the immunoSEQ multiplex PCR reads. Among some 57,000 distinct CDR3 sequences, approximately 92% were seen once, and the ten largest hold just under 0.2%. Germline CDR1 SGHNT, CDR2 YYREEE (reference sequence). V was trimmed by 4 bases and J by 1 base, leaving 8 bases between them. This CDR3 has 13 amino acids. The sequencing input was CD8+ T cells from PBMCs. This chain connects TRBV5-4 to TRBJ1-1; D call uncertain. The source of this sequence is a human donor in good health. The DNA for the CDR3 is TGTGCCAGCAGCCCAAACCGGAACACTGAAGCTTTCTTT. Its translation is CASSPNRNTEAFF.